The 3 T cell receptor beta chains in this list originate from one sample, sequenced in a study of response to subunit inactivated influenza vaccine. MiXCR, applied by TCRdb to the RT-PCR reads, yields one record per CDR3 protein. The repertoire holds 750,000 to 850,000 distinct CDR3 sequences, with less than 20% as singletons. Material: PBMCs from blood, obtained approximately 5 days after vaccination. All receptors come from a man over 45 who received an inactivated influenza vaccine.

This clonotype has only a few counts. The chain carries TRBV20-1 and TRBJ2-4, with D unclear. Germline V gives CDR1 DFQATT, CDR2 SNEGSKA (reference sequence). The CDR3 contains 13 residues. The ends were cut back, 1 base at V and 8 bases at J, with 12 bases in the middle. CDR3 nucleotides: TGCAGTGCTAGAGCTGCTAGGAACGACATTCAGTACTTC. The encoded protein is CSARAARNDIQYF.

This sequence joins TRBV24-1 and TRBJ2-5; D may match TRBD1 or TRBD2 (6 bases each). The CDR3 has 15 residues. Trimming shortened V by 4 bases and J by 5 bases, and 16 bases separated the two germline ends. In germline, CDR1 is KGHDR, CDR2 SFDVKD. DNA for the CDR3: TGTGCCACCAGTGAAATTGACGGGGGCCGGGAGACCCAGTACTTC. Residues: CATSEIDGGRETQYF.

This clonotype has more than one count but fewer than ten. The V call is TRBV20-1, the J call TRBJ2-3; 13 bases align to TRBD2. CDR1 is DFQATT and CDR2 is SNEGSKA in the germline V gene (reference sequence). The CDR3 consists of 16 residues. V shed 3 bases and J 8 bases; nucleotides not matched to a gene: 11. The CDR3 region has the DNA TGCAGTGCTAGGATGACTAGCGGGGGGCCATCGGGTACGCAGTATTTT. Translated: CSARMTSGGPSGTQYF.